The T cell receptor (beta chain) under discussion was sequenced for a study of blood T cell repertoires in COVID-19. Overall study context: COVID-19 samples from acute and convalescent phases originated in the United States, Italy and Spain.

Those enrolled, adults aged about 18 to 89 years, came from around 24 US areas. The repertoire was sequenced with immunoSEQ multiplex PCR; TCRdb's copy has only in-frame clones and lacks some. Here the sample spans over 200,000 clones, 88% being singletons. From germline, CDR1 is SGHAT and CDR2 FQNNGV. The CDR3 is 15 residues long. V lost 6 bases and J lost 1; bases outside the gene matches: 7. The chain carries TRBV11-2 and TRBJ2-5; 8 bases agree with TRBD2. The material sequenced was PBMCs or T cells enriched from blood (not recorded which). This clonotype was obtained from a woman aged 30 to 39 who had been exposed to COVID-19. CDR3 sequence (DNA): TGTGCCAGCAGTTCCATAGCGGGACCCCAAGAGACCCAGTACTTC. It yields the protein CASSSIAGPQETQYF.